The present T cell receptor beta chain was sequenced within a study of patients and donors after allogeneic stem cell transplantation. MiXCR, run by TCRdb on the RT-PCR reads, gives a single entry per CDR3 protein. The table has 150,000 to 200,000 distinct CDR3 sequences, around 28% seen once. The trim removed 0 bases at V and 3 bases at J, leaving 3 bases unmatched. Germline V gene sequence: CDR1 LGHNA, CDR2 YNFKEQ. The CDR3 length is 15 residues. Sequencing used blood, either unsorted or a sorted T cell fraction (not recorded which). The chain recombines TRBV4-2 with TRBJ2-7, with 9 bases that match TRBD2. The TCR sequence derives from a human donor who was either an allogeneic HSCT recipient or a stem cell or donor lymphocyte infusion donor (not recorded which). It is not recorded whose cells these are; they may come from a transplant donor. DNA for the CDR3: TGTGCCAGCAGCCAAGAGACTAGCGGATACTACGAGCAGTACTTC. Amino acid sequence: CASSQETSGYYEQYF.